The rows below give T cell receptor beta chains drawn from one sample of a study of blood T cell repertoires in COVID-19. Repertoires were generated with immunoSEQ multiplex PCR, while TCRdb's copy carries only in-frame clones and drops some. The sample carries 200,000 to 300,000 clones, 70% to 90% recorded once. The specimen sequenced was peripheral blood. Receptors originate from a woman in her fifties or sixties with acute or convalescent COVID-19. Both conserved end residues are part of each CDR3. Fields, in order: clone size, J gene, V gene, D gene, CDR3 protein, CDR3 DNA. D genes are given only for firm matches. Only some rows state a clone size, as once, few, many or a class for expanded clones.

>NA|TRBJ1-6|TRBV3-1/TRBV3-2|NA
CASSQDSAGRNLHF
TGTGCCAGCAGCCAAGATTCGGCGGGTCGGAACCTCCACTTT
>NA|TRBJ2-2|TRBV7-7|NA
CASSSSGGGQTGELFF
TGTGCCAGCAGCTCTAGCGGAGGGGGACAAACCGGGGAGCTGTTTTTT
>NA|TRBJ1-1|TRBV28|NA
CASTVRGRPEAFF
TGTGCCAGCACCGTTCGGGGGAGGCCTGAAGCTTTCTTT
>NA|TRBJ2-2|TRBV19|TRBD2
CASRKGLAGGDTGELFF
TGTGCCAGTAGGAAGGGACTAGCGGGAGGGGACACCGGGGAGCTGTTTTTT
>NA|TRBJ1-2|TRBV6-1|NA
CASSETAFKGYTF
TGTGCCAGCAGTGAGACAGCCTTCAAGGGCTACACCTTC
>few|TRBJ1-5|TRBV5-1|NA
CASSWGPTNQPQHF
TGCGCCAGCAGCTGGGGGCCGACAAATCAGCCCCAGCATTTT
>once|TRBJ1-3|TRBV10-3|NA
CAIGSLISGNTIYF
TGTGCCATCGGGAGTCTGATCTCTGGAAACACCATATATTTT
>NA|TRBJ2-7|TRBV9|NA
CASSAGQFAEQYF
TGTGCCAGCAGCGCCGGACAGTTCGCCGAGCAGTACTTC
>NA|TRBJ1-5|TRBV5-5|TRBD1
CASSEDRRPQHF
TGTGCCAGCAGCGAGGACAGGCGGCCCCAGCATTTT
>NA|TRBJ2-6|TRBV6-6|NA
CASSYSSSGANVLTF
TGTGCCAGCAGTTACTCGAGCTCTGGGGCCAACGTCCTGACTTTC
>NA|TRBJ2-2|TRBV7-3|TRBD2
CASSLAGGGLTGELFF
TGTGCCAGCAGCTTAGCGGGAGGGGGCCTCACCGGGGAGCTGTTTTTT
>NA|TRBJ1-6|TRBV4-1|TRBD1
CASSQEEDRASNSPLHF
TGCGCCAGCAGCCAAGAGGAGGACAGGGCCTCTAATTCACCCCTCCACTTT
>NA|TRBJ2-5|TRBV5-1|NA
CASSLFPQETQYF
TGCGCCAGCAGCTTGTTTCCACAGGAGACCCAGTACTTC
>NA|TRBJ1-1|TRBV28|NA
CASRWGANTEAFF
TGTGCCAGCAGATGGGGAGCAAACACTGAAGCTTTCTTT
>NA|TRBJ1-3|TRBV6-5|TRBD1
CASTLQGAGNTIYF
TGTGCCAGCACCTTACAGGGGGCTGGAAACACCATATATTTT
>NA|TRBJ2-2|TRBV2|NA
CASSEWGLADTGELFF
TGTGCCAGCAGTGAATGGGGGCTAGCTGACACCGGGGAGCTGTTTTTT
>NA|TRBJ2-1|TRBV11-3|TRBD1
CASSQGVAMNNEQFF
TGTGCCAGCAGCCAGGGGGTAGCGATGAACAATGAGCAGTTCTTC
>once|TRBJ2-5|TRBV5-4|NA
CASSLGRNLGSQETQYF
TGTGCCAGCAGCTTAGGCCGTAATCTGGGCTCCCAAGAGACCCAGTACTTC
>NA|TRBJ2-5|TRBV6-5|TRBD1
CASRPGQGSETQYF
TGTGCCAGCAGACCGGGACAGGGTAGTGAGACCCAGTACTTC
>NA|TRBJ2-7|TRBV19|TRBD1
CASNPTGVLSGEQYF
TGTGCCAGTAATCCGACAGGGGTCCTCTCCGGCGAGCAGTACTTC
>NA|TRBJ1-6|TRBV12-3/TRBV12-4|NA
CASAVQAYSPLHF
TGTGCCAGCGCGGTACAGGCCTATTCACCCCTCCACTTT
>NA|TRBJ1-2|TRBV19|TRBD1
CASSIDRAGYTF
TGTGCCAGTAGTATCGACAGGGCTGGCTACACCTTC
>NA|TRBJ2-7|TRBV13|TRBD1
CASSSLTGSYEQYF
TGTGCCAGCAGCTCCTTGACAGGGTCCTACGAGCAGTACTTC
>NA|TRBJ1-5|TRBV24-1|TRBD1
CATSDGTGGRNQPQHF
TGTGCCACCAGTGACGGGACAGGGGGTCGCAATCAGCCCCAGCATTTT
>NA|TRBJ2-5|TRBV11-2|NA
CASSLRETQYF
TGTGCCAGCAGCTTACGGGAGACCCAGTACTTC
>NA|TRBJ2-7|TRBV29-1|TRBD1
CSVVGDRVGEQYF
TGCAGCGTTGTAGGAGACAGGGTGGGTGAGCAGTACTTC
>NA|TRBJ2-1|TRBV7-8|TRBD2
CASSTYLGLADSYNEQFF
TGTGCCAGCAGCACCTACTTGGGACTAGCGGACTCCTACAATGAGCAGTTCTTC
>NA|TRBJ1-4|TRBV6-2/TRBV6-3|NA
CASSPDLEEKLFF
TGTGCCAGCAGCCCAGACTTGGAGGAAAAACTGTTTTTT
>once|TRBJ2-3|TRBV19|TRBD1
CASSYRGLADTQYF
TGTGCCAGTAGTTACAGGGGGTTAGCAGATACGCAGTATTTT
>NA|TRBJ2-1|TRBV28|NA
CASSAYREMPYNEQFF
TGTGCCAGCAGTGCTTACAGGGAGATGCCCTACAATGAGCAGTTCTTC
>few|TRBJ2-7|TRBV19|NA
CASRGANSYEQYF
TGTGCCAGTCGGGGGGCGAATTCCTACGAGCAGTACTTC
>NA|TRBJ1-1|TRBV11-2|TRBD1
CASSTRQGKTEAFF
TGTGCCAGCAGCACTCGACAGGGGAAGACTGAAGCTTTCTTT
>NA|TRBJ2-1|TRBV4-1|TRBD2
CASSQDLRGSGYEQFF
TGCGCCAGCAGCCAAGATCTTCGCGGGAGTGGCTATGAGCAGTTCTTC
>NA|TRBJ1-1|TRBV3-1/TRBV3-2|NA
CASSPRWGLGDTEAFF
TGTGCCAGCAGCCCCAGATGGGGGCTGGGGGACACTGAAGCTTTCTTT
>NA|TRBJ2-5|TRBV5-4|TRBD1
CASSLVQGAETQYF
TGTGCCAGCAGCTTGGTACAGGGGGCAGAGACCCAGTACTTC
>NA|TRBJ1-1|TRBV18|NA
CASSSPAAANTEAFF
TGTGCCAGCTCCTCTCCGGCGGCGGCAAACACTGAAGCTTTCTTT
>NA|TRBJ2-2|TRBV10-3|TRBD2
CAISEPSGSYTTGELFF
TGTGCCATCAGTGAGCCTAGCGGGAGTTATACCACCGGGGAGCTGTTTTTT
>few|TRBJ2-2|TRBV6-6|NA
CASSWEPTGGELFF
TGTGCCAGCAGTTGGGAGCCGACGGGCGGGGAGCTGTTTTTT
>NA|TRBJ1-4|TRBV7-9|NA
CASSFAVANEKLFF
TGTGCCAGCAGCTTTGCAGTGGCTAATGAAAAACTGTTTTTT
>NA|TRBJ1-4|TRBV4-3|NA
CASSQGGGVGVEKLFF
TGCGCCAGCAGCCAAGGGGGAGGGGTAGGGGTAGAAAAACTGTTTTTT
>NA|TRBJ2-5|TRBV11-3|NA
CASSLGQKETQYF
TGTGCCAGCAGCTTAGGACAGAAAGAGACCCAGTACTTC
>NA|TRBJ1-5|TRBV5-6|TRBD1
CASSRTGTASNQPQHF
TGTGCCAGCAGCAGAACCGGGACAGCTAGCAATCAGCCCCAGCATTTT
>NA|TRBJ2-3|TRBV9|TRBD1
CASSSRQGPSTDTQYF
TGTGCCAGCAGCTCGCGACAGGGGCCGAGCACAGATACGCAGTATTTT
>NA|TRBJ2-5|TRBV19|NA
CASSIPGSETQYF
TGTGCCAGTAGTATTCCAGGGTCAGAGACCCAGTACTTC
>NA|TRBJ2-1|TRBV5-1|TRBD1
CASSLRQGSSYNEQFF
TGCGCCAGCAGCTTGCGACAGGGGAGCTCCTACAATGAGCAGTTCTTC
>NA|TRBJ2-1|TRBV5-6|NA
CASSLLGAESYNEQFF
TGTGCCAGCAGCTTGCTGGGGGCGGAATCCTACAATGAGCAGTTCTTC
>NA|TRBJ2-7|TRBV28|NA
CASRSPRQRFSYEQYF
TGTGCCAGCAGATCCCCTAGGCAGCGCTTCTCCTACGAGCAGTACTTC
>few|TRBJ1-6|TRBV28|NA
CASRLQGLTNSPLHF
TGTGCCAGCAGATTACAGGGACTAACTAATTCACCCCTCCACTTT
>many|TRBJ1-1|TRBV11-2|TRBD1
CASSFDRGNTEAFF
TGTGCCAGCAGCTTTGACAGGGGGAACACTGAAGCTTTCTTT
>once|TRBJ2-4|TRBV15|TRBD1
CATSRTGSRNQNIQYF
TGTGCCACCAGCAGGACAGGGAGTAGAAACCAAAACATTCAGTACTTC
>NA|TRBJ1-4|TRBV5-1|TRBD1
CASSRGTATNEKLFF
TGCGCCAGCAGCCGCGGGACAGCAACTAATGAAAAACTGTTTTTT
>NA|TRBJ2-7|TRBV4-2|TRBD2
CASSQDTSGRAYEQYF
TGTGCCAGCAGCCAAGATACTAGCGGGAGGGCCTACGAGCAGTACTTC
>NA|TRBJ2-5|TRBV7-3|NA
CASSSPMEETQYF
TGTGCCAGCAGCTCCCCTATGGAAGAGACCCAGTACTTC
>NA|TRBJ2-7|TRBV2|TRBD2
CASSVTSVYEQYF
TGTGCCAGCAGTGTAACTAGCGTCTACGAGCAGTACTTC
>NA|TRBJ1-1|TRBV5-1|TRBD1
CASSPTPGGGNTEAFF
TGCGCCAGCAGCCCCACCCCAGGGGGCGGTAATACTGAAGCTTTCTTT
>NA|TRBJ2-3|TRBV6-6|TRBD2
CASKGSGGQADTQYF
TGTGCCAGCAAGGGTAGCGGGGGGCAGGCAGATACGCAGTATTTT
>NA|TRBJ1-5|TRBV7-2|TRBD1
CASSWGRQGDQPQHF
TGTGCCAGCAGCTGGGGTAGACAGGGGGATCAGCCCCAGCATTTT
>NA|TRBJ1-1|TRBV7-8|TRBD1
CASSLAVAATGVGTEAFF
TGTGCCAGCAGCTTAGCGGTAGCGGCTACAGGGGTGGGGACTGAAGCTTTCTTT
>NA|TRBJ1-1|TRBV7-2|TRBD1
CASSWGTGVNTEAFF
TGTGCCAGCAGCTGGGGGACAGGGGTGAACACTGAAGCTTTCTTT